This TCR beta chain is drawn from a study of T-cell reconstitution after alpha-beta-depleted transplantation in children. This clonotype has a handful of counts. Molecular barcoding with unique molecular identifiers was used for the TCRbeta library. TCRdb independently ran MiXCR on the PCR reads; one entry per CDR3 protein. Of about 640,000 distinct CDR3 sequences in the sample, 16% were seen once. This CDR3 spans 15 amino acids. Germline trimming cut 9 bases from V and 2 bases from J; bases unmatched to any gene: 8. The germline CDR1 and CDR2 sequences are KGHDR and SFDVKD. The genes are TRBV24-1 and TRBJ2-1; 8 bases are shared with TRBD1. The material was PBMCs from the stem cell graft donor, obtained from the stem cell graft. This receptor was obtained from a human donor who donated a stem cell graft to a child with acute myeloid leukemia. CDR3 nucleotides: TGTGCCACCGAGCCCCGGGACAGGCCCTACAATGAGCAGTTCTTC. This sequence encodes CATEPRDRPYNEQFF.